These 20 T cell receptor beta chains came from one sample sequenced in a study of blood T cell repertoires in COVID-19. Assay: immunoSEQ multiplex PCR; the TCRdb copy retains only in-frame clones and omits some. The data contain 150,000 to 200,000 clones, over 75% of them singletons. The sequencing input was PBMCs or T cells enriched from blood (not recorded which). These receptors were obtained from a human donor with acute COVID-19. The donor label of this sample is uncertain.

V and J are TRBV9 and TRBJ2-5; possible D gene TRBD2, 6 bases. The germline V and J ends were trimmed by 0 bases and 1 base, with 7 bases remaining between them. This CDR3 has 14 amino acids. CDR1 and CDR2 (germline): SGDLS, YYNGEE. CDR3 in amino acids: CASSVGGVQETQYF. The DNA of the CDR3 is TGTGCCAGCAGCGTAGGCGGGGTCCAAGAGACCCAGTACTTC.

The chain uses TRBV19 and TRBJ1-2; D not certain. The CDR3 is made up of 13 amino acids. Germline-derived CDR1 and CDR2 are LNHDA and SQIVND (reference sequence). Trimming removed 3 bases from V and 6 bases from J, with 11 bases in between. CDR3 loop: CASSIGRADGYTF. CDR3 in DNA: TGTGCCAGTAGTATCGGGAGGGCGGATGGCTACACCTTC.

The CDR3 protein is CASGWSNSYEQYF. The DNA for the CDR3 is TGTGCTAGTGGTTGGTCCAATAGCTACGAGCAGTACTTC. The chain recombines TRBV12-5 with TRBJ2-7, with no clear D. V dropped 4 bases and J dropped 3 bases, with 10 bases sitting between them. The CDR3 is 13 amino acids. CDR1 and CDR2 from the germline V gene are LGHNT and FRNRAP.

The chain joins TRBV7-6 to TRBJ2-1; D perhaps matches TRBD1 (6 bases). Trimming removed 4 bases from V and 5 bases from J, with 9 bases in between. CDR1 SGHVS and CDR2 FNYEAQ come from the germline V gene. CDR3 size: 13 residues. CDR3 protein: CASSSGDNNEQFF. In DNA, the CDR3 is TGTGCCAGCAGCTCCGGGGACAACAATGAGCAGTTCTTC.

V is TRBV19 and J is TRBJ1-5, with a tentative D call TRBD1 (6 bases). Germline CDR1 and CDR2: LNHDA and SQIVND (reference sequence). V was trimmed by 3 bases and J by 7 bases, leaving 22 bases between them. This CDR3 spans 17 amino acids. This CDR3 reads CASSIRQVGVSGQPQHF. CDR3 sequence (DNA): TGTGCCAGTAGTATCCGACAGGTGGGCGTGAGTGGGCAGCCCCAGCATTTT.

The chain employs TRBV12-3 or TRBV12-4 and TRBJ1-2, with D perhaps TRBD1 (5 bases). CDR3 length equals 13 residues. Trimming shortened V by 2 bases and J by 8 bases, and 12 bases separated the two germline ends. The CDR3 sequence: CASSLSRARGYTF. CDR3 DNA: TGTGCCAGCAGTTTAAGCAGGGCCCGGGGCTACACCTTC.

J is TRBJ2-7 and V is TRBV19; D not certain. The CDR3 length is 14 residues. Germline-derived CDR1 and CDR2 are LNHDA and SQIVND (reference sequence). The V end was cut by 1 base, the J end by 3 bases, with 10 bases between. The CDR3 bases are TGTGCCAGTAGTATAGCCCCCGCCGGCTACGAGCAGTACTTC. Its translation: CASSIAPAGYEQYF.

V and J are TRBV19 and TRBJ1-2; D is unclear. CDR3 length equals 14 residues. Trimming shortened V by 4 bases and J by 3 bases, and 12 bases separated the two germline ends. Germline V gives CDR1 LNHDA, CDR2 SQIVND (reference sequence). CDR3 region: CASSTLSADYGYTF. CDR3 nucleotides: TGTGCCAGTAGTACCCTAAGCGCAGACTATGGCTACACCTTC. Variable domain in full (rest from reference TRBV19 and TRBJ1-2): DGGITQSPKYLFRKEGQNVTLSCEQNLNHDAMYWYRQDPGQGLRLIYYSQIVNDFQKGDIAEGYSVSREKKESFPLTVTSAQKNPTAFYLCASSTLSADYGYTFGSGTRLTVV.

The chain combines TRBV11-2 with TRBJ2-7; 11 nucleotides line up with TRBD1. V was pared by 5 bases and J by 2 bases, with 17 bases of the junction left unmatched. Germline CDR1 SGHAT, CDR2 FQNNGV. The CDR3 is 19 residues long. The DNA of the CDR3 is TGTGCCAGCAGCCCAAAACCGGGACAGGGGGTCCTTAAACCCTACGAGCAGTACTTC. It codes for CASSPKPGQGVLKPYEQYF.

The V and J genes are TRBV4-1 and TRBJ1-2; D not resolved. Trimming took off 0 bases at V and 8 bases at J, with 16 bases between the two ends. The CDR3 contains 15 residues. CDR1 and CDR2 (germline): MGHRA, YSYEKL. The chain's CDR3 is CASSQEYGRHRGYTF. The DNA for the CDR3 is TGCGCCAGCAGCCAAGAATACGGCAGACATCGCGGCTACACCTTC.

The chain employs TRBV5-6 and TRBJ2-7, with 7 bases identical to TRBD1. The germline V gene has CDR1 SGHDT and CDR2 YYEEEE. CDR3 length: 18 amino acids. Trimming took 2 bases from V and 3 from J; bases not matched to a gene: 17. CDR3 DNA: TGTGCCAGCAGCTTTAAAGTCCAAAGGGACAGAACCTACTACGAGCAGTACTTC. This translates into CASSFKVQRDRTYYEQYF.

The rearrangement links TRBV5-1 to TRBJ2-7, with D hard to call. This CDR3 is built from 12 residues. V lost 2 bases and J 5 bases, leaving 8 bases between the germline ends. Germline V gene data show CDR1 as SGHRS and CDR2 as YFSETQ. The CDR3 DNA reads TGCGCCAGCAGCTTTGCAGGAAACGAGCAGTACTTC. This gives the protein CASSFAGNEQYF.

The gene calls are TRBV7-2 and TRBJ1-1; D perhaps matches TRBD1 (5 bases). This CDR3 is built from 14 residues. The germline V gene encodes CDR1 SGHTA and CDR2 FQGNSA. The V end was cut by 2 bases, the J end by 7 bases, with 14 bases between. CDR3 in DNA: TGTGCCAGCAGCTTAACGTCCAGGGCTGGTGAAGCTTTCTTT. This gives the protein CASSLTSRAGEAFF.

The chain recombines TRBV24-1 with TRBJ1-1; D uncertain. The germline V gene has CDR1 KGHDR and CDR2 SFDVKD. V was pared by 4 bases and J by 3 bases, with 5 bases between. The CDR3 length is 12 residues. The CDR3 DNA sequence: TGTGCCACCAGTGACCAATACACTGAAGCTTTCTTT. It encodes CATSDQYTEAFF.

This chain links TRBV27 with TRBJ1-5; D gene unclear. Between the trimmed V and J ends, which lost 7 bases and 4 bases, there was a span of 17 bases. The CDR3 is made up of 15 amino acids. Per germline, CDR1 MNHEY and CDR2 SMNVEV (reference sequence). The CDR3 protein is CASTSGTEPNQPQHF. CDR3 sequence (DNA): TGTGCCAGCACCTCCGGAACAGAACCGAATCAGCCCCAGCATTTT.

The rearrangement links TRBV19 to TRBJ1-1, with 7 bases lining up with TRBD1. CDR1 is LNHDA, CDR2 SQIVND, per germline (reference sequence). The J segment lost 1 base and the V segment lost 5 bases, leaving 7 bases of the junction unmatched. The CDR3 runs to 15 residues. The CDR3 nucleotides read TGTGCCAGTAGTTCCAGAGCAGGGGGGAACACTGAAGCTTTCTTT. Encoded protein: CASSSRAGGNTEAFF.

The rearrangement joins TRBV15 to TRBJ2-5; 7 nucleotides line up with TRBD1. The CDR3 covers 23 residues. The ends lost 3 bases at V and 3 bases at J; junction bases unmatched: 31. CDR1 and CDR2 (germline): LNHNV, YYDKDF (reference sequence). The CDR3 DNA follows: TGTGCCACCAGCAGCCAGGACGACCCGGGACAGATGGGTAGTGTTAGAAAAAAAGAGACCCAGTACTTC. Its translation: CATSSQDDPGQMGSVRKKETQYF.

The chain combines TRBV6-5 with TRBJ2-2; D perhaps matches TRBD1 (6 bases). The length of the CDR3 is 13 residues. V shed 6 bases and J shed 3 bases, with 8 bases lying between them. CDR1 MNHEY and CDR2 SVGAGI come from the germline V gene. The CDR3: CASRDRYTGELFF. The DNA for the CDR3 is TGTGCCAGCAGGGACAGATACACCGGGGAGCTGTTTTTT.

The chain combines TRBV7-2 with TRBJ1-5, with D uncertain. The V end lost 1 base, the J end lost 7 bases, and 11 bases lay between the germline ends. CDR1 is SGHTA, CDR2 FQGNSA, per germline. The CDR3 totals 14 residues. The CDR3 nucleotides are TGTGCCAGCAGCTTAGGCCCCCAGGCGCAGCCCCAGCATTTT. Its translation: CASSLGPQAQPQHF.

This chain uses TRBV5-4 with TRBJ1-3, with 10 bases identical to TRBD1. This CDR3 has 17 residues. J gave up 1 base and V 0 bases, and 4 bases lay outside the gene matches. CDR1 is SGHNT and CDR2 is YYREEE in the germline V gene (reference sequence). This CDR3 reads CASSLDGTGVSGNTIYF. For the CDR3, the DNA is TGTGCCAGCAGCTTGGATGGGACAGGGGTTTCTGGAAACACCATATATTTT.